The 28 T cell receptor beta chains reported below all come from one sample, sequenced in a study of blood T cells in healthy people across ages. The authors ran a second PCR of about 7 to 12 cycles using a sample-barcoded 5' primer and a J-beta primer mix. MiXCR, applied by TCRdb to the 5' RACE reads, yields one record per CDR3 protein. The sample lists just under 750,000 distinct CDR3 sequences; 20% to 25% were seen once. What was sequenced was blood. Source of these receptors: a man between 65 and 85 years old in good health.

The sample holds many counts of this clonotype. Here the CDR3 reads CASSLPPGEAFF. The CDR3 bases are TGTGCCAGCAGCCTACCGCCCGGAGAAGCTTTCTTT. V is TRBV13 and J is TRBJ1-1; D is unresolved. Trimming pared 5 bases from V and 8 bases from J, leaving 12 bases between. The germline CDR1 and CDR2 sequences are PRHDT and FYEKMQ (reference sequence). The CDR3 has 12 amino acids.

This chain connects TRBV20-1 to TRBJ2-7; tentatively, D is TRBD1 (6 bases). The CDR3 extends over 12 amino acids. Germline CDR1 and CDR2: DFQATT and SNEGSKA (reference sequence). The V and J ends lost 5 bases and 2 bases respectively, with 10 bases between them. The CDR3 loop is CSAGRTAYEQYF. The DNA of the CDR3 is TGCAGTGCTGGGCGGACAGCCTACGAGCAGTACTTC.

The rearrangement links TRBV6-1 to TRBJ2-7, with a possible D match to TRBD1 (7 bases). V lost 8 bases, J lost 3 bases, and 23 bases lay in between. Germline V gene data show CDR1 as MNHNS and CDR2 as SASEGT. This CDR3 contains 16 residues. The DNA for the CDR3 is TGTGCCAGCGGAACCGGAGGGGGCAGGTCCTTCTACGAGCAGTACTTC. This codes for CASGTGGGRSFYEQYF.

This chain connects TRBV11-1 to TRBJ1-2; TRBD1 might be the D (5 bases). V gave up 5 bases and J gave up 3 bases, with 16 bases separating them. CDR1 is SGHAT, CDR2 FQDESV, per germline (reference sequence). CDR3 length equals 15 residues. The CDR3 loop is CASSRGEQSYYGYTF. The CDR3 region has the DNA TGTGCCAGCAGCCGGGGGGAGCAGAGCTACTATGGCTACACCTTC. Combining the CDR3 with reference TRBV11-1 and TRBJ1-2 gives the whole variable domain EAEVAQSPRYKITEKSQAVAFWCDPISGHATLYWYRQILGQGPELLVQFQDESVVDDSQLPKDRFSAERLKGVDSTLKIQPAELGDSAMYLCASSRGEQSYYGYTFGSGTRLTVV.

The J gene is TRBJ1-3, the V gene TRBV12-3 or TRBV12-4; D is perhaps TRBD1 (5 bases). Between the trimmed V and J ends, which lost 5 bases and 7 bases, there was a span of 18 bases. This CDR3 spans 15 amino acids. DNA for the CDR3: TGTGCCAGCAGTCCCGGGGCAGACCTGGGGAACACCATATATTTT. Translating gives CASSPGADLGNTIYF.

This clonotype was picked up a small number of times. V and J are TRBV4-1 and TRBJ1-6, with D tentatively TRBD1 (5 bases). The V gene lost 0 bases and the J gene lost 3 bases, with 9 bases spanning the gap. CDR3 length: 16 amino acids. Germline V lookup: CDR1 MGHRA, CDR2 YSYEKL. CDR3 DNA: TGCGCCAGCAGCCAAGATGGGGGTATCTATAATTCACCCCTCCACTTT. This gives the protein CASSQDGGIYNSPLHF.

The DNA of the CDR3 is TGTGCCAGCAGCGTGGGGGCCCTCTACGAGCAGTACGTC. It encodes CASSVGALYEQYV. This chain links TRBV13 with TRBJ2-7; TRBD1 might be the D (6 bases). The CDR3 has 13 amino acids. The germline gives CDR1 PRHDT, CDR2 FYEKMQ (reference sequence). V dropped 5 bases and J dropped 3 bases, with 11 bases sitting between them.

This chain joins TRBV6-2 or TRBV6-3 and TRBJ2-7; 11 nucleotides line up with TRBD2. Germline CDR1 and CDR2: MNHEY and SVGEGT. The V gene end was trimmed by 7 bases and the J gene end by 2 bases; junction bases not matched to a gene: 4. The CDR3 has 14 residues. CDR3 protein: CASTKTSGAYEQYV. The DNA for the CDR3 is TGTGCCAGCACCAAGACTAGCGGGGCCTACGAGCAGTACGTC.

The V call is TRBV3-1, the J call TRBJ2-3, with a possible D match to TRBD1 (5 bases). Germline V CDR1 and CDR2: LGHDT, YNNKEL (reference sequence). V was clipped by 4 bases and J by 1 base, with 15 bases between them. The length of the CDR3 is 16 residues. The CDR3 is CASSRAGAARTDTQYF. The CDR3 DNA reads TGTGCCAGCAGCCGAGCTGGGGCAGCGCGCACAGATACGCAGTATTTT.

This clonotype appeared a few times. The CDR3, as DNA: TGCAGTGCTAGAACGAACAGGGTACTCTCCAAAAACACAGATACGCAGTATTTT. This sequence encodes CSARTNRVLSKNTDTQYF. The chain carries TRBV20-1 and TRBJ2-3; TRBD1 might be the D (6 bases). Trimming removed 2 bases at V and 2 bases at J, with 23 bases between. The CDR3 has 18 amino acids. Germline V gene sequence: CDR1 DFQATT, CDR2 SNEGSKA (reference sequence).

The V gene is TRBV7-9, the J gene TRBJ1-5; 9 bases align to TRBD1. Trimming removed 8 bases from V and 6 bases from J; junction bases left unmatched: 5. In germline, CDR1 is SEHNR, CDR2 FQNEAQ (reference sequence). The CDR3 length is 13 residues. In DNA form, the CDR3 reads TGTGCCAGCGGACTGACAGGGGGTCAGCCCCAGCATTTT. It specifies CASGLTGGQPQHF.

This chain connects TRBV28 to TRBJ2-7; the D gene is possibly TRBD2 (5 bases). Per germline, CDR1 MDHEN and CDR2 SYDVKM. V lost 6 bases and J lost 0, with 12 bases in between. The CDR3 is 14 amino acids. The CDR3 loop is CASSRGWGSYEQYV. Here the CDR3 DNA reads TGTGCCAGCAGCCGAGGGTGGGGCTCCTACGAGCAGTACGTC.

This chain uses TRBV4-2 with TRBJ1-1; D is unresolved. This CDR3 comprises 15 residues. The germline V gene encodes CDR1 LGHNA and CDR2 YNFKEQ. With 0 bases removed from V and 3 bases from J, the gap between germline ends came to 11 bases. The CDR3, as DNA: TGTGCCAGCAGCCAAGATAAGGGTCCCCACACTGAAGCTTTCTTT. It encodes CASSQDKGPHTEAFF.

This clonotype was counted once. The chain joins TRBV30 to TRBJ2-3; 7 nucleotides line up with TRBD2. The V and J ends lost 1 base and 1 base, in that order; junction bases with no gene match: 5. This CDR3 spans 15 amino acids. In germline, CDR1 is GTSNPN, CDR2 SVGIG (reference sequence). The CDR3 nucleotides are TGTGCCTGGAGTGGGTCTAGCGGTCGCACAGATACGCAGTATTTT. It translates to CAWSGSSGRTDTQYF.

This clonotype came up a few times. The chain uses TRBV11-1 and TRBJ2-2; D is ambiguous. The CDR3 covers 14 residues. CDR1 and CDR2 (germline): SGHAT, FQDESV (reference sequence). Trimming pared 1 base from V and 6 bases from J, leaving 9 bases between. The CDR3, as DNA: TGTGCCAGCAGCTTAGGGTCCCCCGCCGGGGAGCTGTTTTTT. Amino acid sequence: CASSLGSPAGELFF.

This clonotype was seen a handful of times. The V gene is TRBV3-1, the J gene TRBJ2-3; D unclear. The CDR3 contains 14 residues. Germline V CDR1 and CDR2: LGHDT, YNNKEL (reference sequence). The ends were cut back, 1 base at V and 2 bases at J, with 7 bases in the middle. CDR3 nucleotides: TGTGCCAGCAGCCAAGCGAGACCCACAGATACGCAGTATTTT. Translation: CASSQARPTDTQYF.

This clonotype has only a few counts. The chain has TRBV28 and TRBJ2-3; D not certain. V was cut by 2 bases and J by 0 bases, with 18 bases left in between. The CDR3 loop spans 18 amino acids. Per the germline V gene, CDR1 is MDHEN and CDR2 is SYDVKM. The CDR3 nucleotides read TGTGCCAGCAGTTTAAGGACCTATCTGGCCCAGAGCACAGATACGCAGTATTTT. Translated: CASSLRTYLAQSTDTQYF.

The genes are TRBV5-1 and TRBJ2-3; D may be TRBD1 (5 bases). The CDR3 is made up of 15 amino acids. The germline gives CDR1 SGHRS, CDR2 YFSETQ. V lost 0 bases and J 5 bases, leaving 13 bases between the germline ends. DNA of the CDR3: TGCGCCAGCAGCTTGGATGGGGCCTTGGGAGATACGCAGTATTTT. This translates into CASSLDGALGDTQYF.

V usage is TRBV5-1 and J usage is TRBJ2-1; 7 bases map to TRBD2. The CDR3 consists of 14 residues. The germline CDR1 and CDR2 sequences are SGHRS and YFSETQ. V trimming: 3 bases; J trimming: 5 bases; junction bases outside the gene matches: 5. CDR3 DNA sequence: TGCGCCAGCAGCTCCTTAGCGGGCAACAATGAGCAGTTCTTC. Amino acids: CASSSLAGNNEQFF.

This clonotype has only one observation. The J gene is TRBJ2-4, the V gene TRBV20-1; D gene uncertain. Trimming cost V 6 bases and J 0 bases, with 18 bases left between them. Germline CDR1 and CDR2: DFQATT and SNEGSKA (reference sequence). CDR3 length: 16 amino acids. In DNA form, the CDR3 reads TGCAGTGCCCCCGTTAGGGTCAATTCAGCCAAAAACATTCAGTACTTC. This sequence encodes CSAPVRVNSAKNIQYF.

This clonotype appeared many times. The chain links TRBV18 to TRBJ2-5; D is unclear. This CDR3 has 15 amino acids. The germline CDR1 and CDR2 sequences are KGHSH and LQKENI. V lost 4 bases, J lost 4 bases, and 16 bases lay in between. The CDR3 is CASSQGQGYRETQYF. CDR3 coding DNA: TGTGCCAGCTCACAGGGCCAAGGGTATCGAGAGACCCAGTACTTC.

This clonotype was seen more than once but under ten times. V gene TRBV7-9 combines with J gene TRBJ1-2; 7 nucleotides line up with TRBD1. CDR3 length: 16 amino acids. V shed 4 bases and J 0 bases; nucleotides not matched to a gene: 8. In germline, CDR1 is SEHNR, CDR2 FQNEAQ (reference sequence). This CDR3 is CASSSKYRGANYGYTF. The CDR3 DNA reads as TGTGCCAGCAGCTCCAAGTACAGGGGAGCTAACTATGGCTACACCTTC. Drawing the rest from reference TRBV7-9 and TRBJ1-2, the complete variable domain is DTGVSQNPRHKITKRGQNVTFRCDPISEHNRLYWYRQTLGQGPEFLTYFQNEAQLEKSRLLSDRFSAERPKGSFSTLEIQRTEQGDSAMYLCASSSKYRGANYGYTFGSGTRLTVV.

V usage is TRBV20-1 and J usage is TRBJ2-2, with D perhaps TRBD2 (6 bases). The V gene's germline CDR1 is DFQATT and CDR2 SNEGSKA (reference sequence). This CDR3 contains 16 residues. V was shortened by 0 bases and J by 1 base, with 12 bases between the two germline ends. The DNA of the CDR3 is TGCAGTGCTAGAGATTCCGGAGGGAAGAACACCGGGGAGCTGTTTTTT. Amino acid sequence: CSARDSGGKNTGELFF.

The chain couples TRBV12-3 or TRBV12-4 to TRBJ2-7; TRBD2 aligns across 7 bases. Gene TRBJ2-5 matches the end of the DNA better, so the J call may be wrong. The length of the CDR3 is 14 residues. The CDR3 reads CASREGRDKETQYF. The CDR3 DNA reads TGTGCCAGCAGGGAAGGGAGGGATAAGGAGACCCAGTACTTC.

This clonotype came up a few times. V is TRBV6-6 and J is TRBJ2-1; TRBD1 agrees at 9 bases. J lost 2 bases, V lost 6 bases, and 11 bases had no gene match. The CDR3 is made up of 17 amino acids. The germline CDR1 and CDR2 sequences are MNHNY and SVGAGI (reference sequence). The CDR3: CASSRSGTGLAYNEQFF. The DNA for the CDR3 is TGTGCCAGCAGCAGATCCGGGACAGGGCTCGCCTACAATGAGCAGTTCTTC.

This clonotype was counted only a few times. The genes are TRBV4-1 and TRBJ2-7; TRBD2 matches at 8 bases. V lost 0 bases and J lost 6; bases outside the gene matches: 1. This CDR3 region has 13 residues. Per the germline V gene, CDR1 is MGHRA and CDR2 is YSYEKL. CDR3 amino acids: CASSQDLAGEQYF. CDR3 nucleotides: TGCGCCAGCAGCCAAGATCTAGCGGGCGAGCAGTACTTC.

The V gene is TRBV12-3 or TRBV12-4, the J gene TRBJ2-5; D call uncertain. Between the trimmed V and J ends, which lost 11 bases and 5 bases, there was a span of 15 bases. The CDR3 runs to 12 residues. CDR3 DNA sequence: TGTGCCTCGGAAGGGATTGGTGAGACCCAGTACTTC. Translated, it gives CASEGIGETQYF.

Only a few counts were recorded for this clonotype. J is TRBJ2-6 and V is TRBV29-1; no reliable D call. With 3 bases removed from V and 0 bases from J, the gap between germline ends came to 9 bases. CDR1 is SQVTM, CDR2 ANQGSEA, per germline. The CDR3 spans 15 residues. DNA of the CDR3: TGCAGCGTTGAGATACTGGGCTCTGGGGCCAACGTCCTGACTTTC. This gives the protein CSVEILGSGANVLTF.